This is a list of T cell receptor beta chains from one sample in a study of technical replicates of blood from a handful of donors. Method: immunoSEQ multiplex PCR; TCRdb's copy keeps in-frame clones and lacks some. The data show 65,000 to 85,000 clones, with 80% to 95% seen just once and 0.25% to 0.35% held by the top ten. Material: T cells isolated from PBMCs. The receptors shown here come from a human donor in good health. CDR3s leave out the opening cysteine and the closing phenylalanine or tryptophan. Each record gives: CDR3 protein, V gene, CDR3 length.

CDR3: ASSLSGGTYEQY
V: TRBV28
length: 12

CDR3: ASSDIGLAANYEQY
V: TRBV28
length: 14

CDR3: ASSFRLSTDTQY
V: TRBV27
length: 12

CDR3: ASSPTGPAWKRMF
V: TRBV28
length: 13

CDR3: ASSVNRGLDNTEAF
V: TRBV5-1
length: 14

CDR3: ASSLLAGGRGENEQY
V: TRBV28
length: 15

CDR3: AISETTDTEAF
V: TRBV10-3
length: 11

CDR3: ASSTHRGAYEQY
V: TRBV19
length: 12

CDR3: ASSIVRQGENQPQH
V: TRBV19
length: 14

CDR3: ASKLGRTEAF
V: TRBV19
length: 10

CDR3: ASSGKSGASTDTQY
V: TRBV28
length: 14

CDR3: ASSELRVNRYEQY
V: TRBV2
length: 13

CDR3: ASSGGINEQY
V: TRBV5-6
length: 10

CDR3: ASTSWGQDAYEQY
V: TRBV7-9
length: 13

CDR3: ASSFAGANYEQY
V: TRBV5-4
length: 12

CDR3: ASLGGGGTEAF
V: TRBV10-1
length: 11

CDR3: ASTFRGAGEPQH
V: TRBV28
length: 12

CDR3: ASSSGTVSNQPQH
V: TRBV27
length: 13

CDR3: ASSESDRDSTDTQY
V: TRBV10-1
length: 14

CDR3: ASRRRDNEKLF
V: TRBV5-1
length: 11

CDR3: SVTDDSSNEQF
V: TRBV29-1
length: 11

CDR3: ASSFNPPGNAYNEQF
V: TRBV11-2
length: 15

CDR3: ASSGGELNTNTGELF
V: TRBV19
length: 15

CDR3: ASSHQDRAHQPQH
V: TRBV7-8
length: 13

CDR3: ASSETRGYEQY
V: TRBV2
length: 11

CDR3: ASSRRAHRENDNEQF
V: TRBV7-9
length: 15

CDR3: AWSSLEDTQY
V: TRBV30
length: 10

CDR3: ASSPGTGGYNEQF
V: TRBV28
length: 13

CDR3: ASSPKGGDNYNEQF
V: TRBV5-4
length: 14

CDR3: ASSGDRFY
V: TRBV25-1
length: 8

CDR3: ASSERALGGAYGYT
V: TRBV6-1
length: 14

CDR3: ASGLVLYGIYNEQF
V: TRBV12-5
length: 14

CDR3: ASSWDSFANYGYT
V: TRBV5-6
length: 13

CDR3: ASSVVPLVGEQY
V: TRBV9
length: 12

CDR3: ASSQLGRAISYNEQF
V: TRBV4-1
length: 15

CDR3: ASSDPGGSYEQY
V: TRBV28
length: 12

CDR3: ASSTTSAYNEQF
V: TRBV6-6
length: 12

CDR3: ASSPLTGENEQF
V: TRBV5-1
length: 12

CDR3: ASSRRQGIYEQY
V: TRBV7-9
length: 12

CDR3: AFYRALSYEQY
V: TRBV30
length: 11

CDR3: ASSRPGLAFSYNEQF
V: TRBV11-2
length: 15

CDR3: ASTGSTDTQY
V: TRBV19
length: 10

CDR3: ASSLAPGANEKLF
V: TRBV7-3
length: 13

CDR3: ASSYLAGRDTQY
V: TRBV6-5
length: 12

CDR3: ATSRKLVGISSYNEQF
V: TRBV15
length: 16

CDR3: ASSYRDTSSGANVLT
V: TRBV9
length: 15

CDR3: ASTGAGGFGANVLT
V: TRBV19
length: 14

CDR3: ASSTGTDYNEQF
V: TRBV5-1
length: 12

CDR3: ASSHAGLRLPYEQY
V: TRBV4-1
length: 14